This T cell receptor beta chain was obtained from a study of T cell responses to AZD1222 COVID-19 vaccine. Overall study results and limits: Donors, mostly white British, included more females; clonal diversity was possibly underestimated. Only a handful of AZD1222 recipients, more than 5 in all, had baseline seropositivity.

Concerning this clone itself: Its antigen is unknown.

TCRdb keeps only in-frame clones here, not all; method: immunoSEQ multiplex PCR. The sample has 100,000 to 150,000 clones, 85% to 90% seen once. Germline lookup yields CDR1 LGHNA and CDR2 YNFKEQ. The CDR3 has 17 residues. Trimming pared 0 bases from V and 5 bases from J, leaving 19 bases between. Pooling was applied to second doses at about 4 or about 12 weeks. The rearrangement uses TRBV4-2 and TRBJ1-1; a possible D gene is TRBD1 (5 bases). The TCR originated in an adult who received the AZD1222 COVID-19 vaccine. Here the sequenced sample was peripheral blood, taken 28 days after the second AZD1222 dose. The CDR3 DNA reads TGTGCCAGCAGCCAAGATTTGAGGGGCCGGGGAATGACTGAAGCTTTCTTT. Translating it yields CASSQDLRGRGMTEAFF.